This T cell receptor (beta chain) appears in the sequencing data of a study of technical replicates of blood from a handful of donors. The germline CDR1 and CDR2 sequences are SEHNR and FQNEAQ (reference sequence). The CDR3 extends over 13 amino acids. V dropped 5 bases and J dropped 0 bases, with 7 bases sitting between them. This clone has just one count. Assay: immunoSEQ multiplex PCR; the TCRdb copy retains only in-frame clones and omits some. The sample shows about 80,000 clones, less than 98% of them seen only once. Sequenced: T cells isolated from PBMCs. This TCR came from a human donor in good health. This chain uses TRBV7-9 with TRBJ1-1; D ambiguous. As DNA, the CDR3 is TGTGCCAGCAGCCGTAGTTTGAACACTGAAGCTTTCTTT. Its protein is CASSRSLNTEAFF.